A selection of T cell receptor beta chains follows, all from one sample in a study of shared clonotypes between healthy human individuals. Repertoires were generated with immunoSEQ multiplex PCR, while TCRdb's copy carries only in-frame clones and drops some. The sample records 2 million to 3 million clones, 80% to 95% being singletons. The source material was naive CD4+ T cells from PBMCs. The receptors come from a man aged 18 to 29 in good health. Some clones in this sample may be carry-over from other donors' samples. Each CDR3 is given with its conserved first and last residue. A D gene is named only where the DNA matches it firmly. Size tells how often a clone was seen (once, few, many) or the class of an expanded clone, and some rows leave it out.

clone_size	d_call	v_call	j_call	cdr3_nt	cdr3_aa
.	TRBD1	TRBV7-9	TRBJ1-2	TGTGCCAGTTCTGAGGGACAGGGGATTGTTTATGGCTACACCTTC	CASSEGQGIVYGYTF
.	.	TRBV2	TRBJ1-4	TGTGCCAGCAGTGACGAGCAGGGGTTCCCCACCGGGGTAGTTTTT	CASSDEQGFPTGVVF
.	.	TRBV7-8	TRBJ2-7	TGTGCCAGCAGCTCCATTGCTAACGAGCAGTACTTC	CASSSIANEQYF
.	.	TRBV6-5	TRBJ2-4	TGTGCCAGCAGTCTTAGCGGAATTAAAAACATTCAGTACTTC	CASSLSGIKNIQYF
.	.	TRBV7-8	TRBJ2-5	TGTGCCAGCAGCTTGGGGCGGGCCAGAGAGACCCAGTACTTC	CASSLGRARETQYF
.	.	TRBV6-1	TRBJ2-7	TGTGCCAGCAGTGAAACGGACTACCACGAGCAGTACTTC	CASSETDYHEQYF
.	.	TRBV5-4	TRBJ2-7	TGTGCCAGCAGCACGCAGGGAAGGAGCCACGAGCAGTACTTC	CASSTQGRSHEQYF
.	.	TRBV6-1	TRBJ2-7	TGTGCCAGCAGTGAAAGACAGGTGGCCTACGAGCAGTACTTC	CASSERQVAYEQYF
once	TRBD2	TRBV7-8	TRBJ2-7	TGTGCCAGCAGCCTAGCGGGAGTCTCCTACGAGCAGTACTTC	CASSLAGVSYEQYF
.	.	TRBV6-6	TRBJ2-5	TGTGCCAGCAGTACGGACAGTCTCGGGGCCCAGTACTTC	CASSTDSLGAQYF
.	.	TRBV14	TRBJ1-1	TGTGCCAGCAGCCAATATCGGGGGACTGAAGCTTTCTTT	CASSQYRGTEAFF
.	.	TRBV2	TRBJ1-2	TGTGCCAGCAGTGGCCAGAACTATGGCTACACCTTC	CASSGQNYGYTF
.	TRBD1	TRBV29-1	TRBJ1-1	TGCAGCGGGACAAGACAGGGGGGCACTGAAGCTTTCTTT	CSGTRQGGTEAFF
.	.	TRBV5-1	TRBJ2-7	TGCGCCAGCAGCGTCGACAGGGAGGGCTTCGAGCAGTACTTC	CASSVDREGFEQYF
.	TRBD2	TRBV27	TRBJ2-1	TGTGCCAGCAGTTTCACTCTCGTTCCCGCTAGCGGCTACAATGAGCAGTTCTTC	CASSFTLVPASGYNEQFF
.	.	TRBV7-9	TRBJ2-1	TGTGCCAGCAGCTTAGAGAGAGGGGCCCATCAGCAGTTCTTC	CASSLERGAHQQFF
.	TRBD2	TRBV6-5	TRBJ2-5	TGTGCCAGCAGCTATATAGCGGGAGTACGGGAGACCCAGTACTTC	CASSYIAGVRETQYF
.	.	TRBV7-9	TRBJ2-7	TGTGCCAGCAGCTTAGCGATGGGCAGGGAGTGGAAGCAGTACTTC	CASSLAMGREWKQYF
.	.	TRBV11-3	TRBJ2-2	TGTGCCAGCAGCTTGGGGGTCATGTCCGGGGAGCTGTTTTTT	CASSLGVMSGELFF
.	.	TRBV27	TRBJ2-7	TGTGCCAGCAGTCCAGACCGGAGCTACGAGCAGTACTTC	CASSPDRSYEQYF
.	.	TRBV5-1	TRBJ2-2	TGCGCCAGCAGCTTGACAGCTATTAACACCGGGGAGCTGTTTTTT	CASSLTAINTGELFF
.	TRBD1	TRBV10-3	TRBJ1-5	TGTGCCATCAGTGACACAGGGGGCACCAATCAGCCCCAGCATTTT	CAISDTGGTNQPQHF
.	.	TRBV5-4	TRBJ1-5	TGTGCCAGCACCGCTAGGGTTAGGGCCTATAGCAATCAGCCCCAGCATTTT	CASTARVRAYSNQPQHF
.	TRBD2	TRBV5-6	TRBJ2-2	TGTGCCAGCAGCTTGATTAGCGGGAGGGAGCTGTTTTTT	CASSLISGRELFF
.	.	TRBV6-6	TRBJ1-6	TGTGCCAGCAGTTTCGGGGGGGATTCACCCCTCCACTTT	CASSFGGDSPLHF
.	.	TRBV29-1	TRBJ2-3	TGCAGCGTTGAATCAGGGGCAGATACGCAGTATTTT	CSVESGADTQYF
.	TRBD2	TRBV27	TRBJ2-2	TGTGCCAGCAGATACGCGGGAGGCCGAACCGGGGAGCTGTTTTTT	CASRYAGGRTGELFF
once	.	TRBV18	TRBJ1-1	TGTGCCAGCTCACCAACCAGCGAGGGACGCACTGAAGCTTTCTTT	CASSPTSEGRTEAFF
.	TRBD1	TRBV28	TRBJ1-2	TGTGCCAGCAGTTCCGGGACAGGGGGGGGTGGCTACACCTTC	CASSSGTGGGGYTF
.	.	TRBV7-2	TRBJ2-2	TGTGCCAGCAGCTTAGGAGGGGTAGGAAACACCGGGGAGCTGTTTTTT	CASSLGGVGNTGELFF
.	.	TRBV9	TRBJ2-7	TGTGCCAGCAGCGTTACGGCAAGGAACTACGAGCAGTACTTC	CASSVTARNYEQYF
once	TRBD1	TRBV28	TRBJ1-3	TGTGCCAGCAGGCAACCGGGACAGAGCTCTGGAAACACCATATATTTT	CASRQPGQSSGNTIYF
.	.	TRBV6-5	TRBJ1-2	TGTGCCAGCAGGTCGGGGGGGGAAGGCTATGGCTACACCTTC	CASRSGGEGYGYTF
.	.	TRBV10-2	TRBJ2-1	TGCGCCAGCAGGGCGGTTGCCTACAATGAGCAGTTCTTC	CASRAVAYNEQFF
.	.	TRBV6-1	TRBJ2-7	TGTGCCAGCAGTGAAGCAGGAACTGGTCCCGAGCAGTACTTC	CASSEAGTGPEQYF
.	TRBD2	TRBV4-2	TRBJ2-7	TGTGCCAGCAGCCAAGAACCCGGGAGGGCCGTTTACGAGCAGTACTTC	CASSQEPGRAVYEQYF
.	TRBD1	TRBV25-1	TRBJ2-1	TGTGCCAGCAGTGAAATGGGACAGAAGCAGTTCTTC	CASSEMGQKQFF
.	.	TRBV11-2	TRBJ2-2	TGTGCCAGCAGCCCTCGCAGGGGCACCGGGGAGCTGTTTTTT	CASSPRRGTGELFF
once	.	TRBV5-1	TRBJ1-1	TGCGCCAGCATGCTGGGCTGGAACACTGAAGCTTTCTTT	CASMLGWNTEAFF
.	TRBD2	TRBV9	TRBJ2-1	TGTGCCAGCAGCGTTAAGGGGCTAGCGGGAGTATGGAATGAGCAGTTCTTC	CASSVKGLAGVWNEQFF
.	TRBD2	TRBV5-1	TRBJ2-7	TGCGCCAGCGGAGCGGGAGGGCAATACGAGCAGTACTTC	CASGAGGQYEQYF
once	.	TRBV30	TRBJ1-2	TGTGCCTGGGGGACCGATAACTATGGCTACACCTTC	CAWGTDNYGYTF